This section outlines one TCR beta chain sequence together with its context. Repertoires were generated with immunoSEQ multiplex PCR, while TCRdb's copy carries only in-frame clones and drops some. The repertoire holds 150,000 to 190,000 clones, 90% to 95% seen once, with about 0.3% in the top ten. The data are from a study of OX40 agonist ivuxolimab in advanced cancers. The overall study: Averaging approximately 60 years in age, with a range of about 20 to 90, the cohort was 80% to 90% male.

Unmatched junction bases numbered 9, after V lost 6 bases and J lost 6 bases. CDR3 length: 15 residues. The germline gives CDR1 MNHEY, CDR2 SMNVEV (reference sequence). The starting material was CD4+ or CD8+ T cells sorted from blood, obtained in a trial of the OX40 agonist ivuxolimab. This sequence was found in an adult with an advanced solid tumor such as melanoma, head and neck, liver or kidney cancer. The V and J genes are TRBV27 and TRBJ2-1; 9 nucleotides match TRBD2. The CDR3 sequence: CASRHPGLALNEQFF. The DNA of the CDR3 is TGTGCCAGCAGGCACCCGGGACTAGCTCTCAATGAGCAGTTCTTC.